Listed below are T cell receptor beta chains from one sample, sequenced in a study of cytotoxic CD8 clonotypes in ibrutinib-treated CLL. Produced via immunoSEQ multiplex PCR; TCRdb's table is partial and in-frame only. The profile shows more than 85,000 clones, 60% to 80% of them singletons. Sample: PBMCs, taken after 24 months of ibrutinib treatment. The receptor source for this set is a human donor with chronic lymphocytic leukemia. The CDR3 runs from the conserved cysteine through the conserved F or W. Fields, in order: V gene, CDR3 protein.

>TRBV7-8
CASSPGQSYNEQFF
>TRBV29-1
CSVVFSWQETQYF
>TRBV30
CAWREAGAVEQFF
>TRBV6-1
CASSEPGAPDGEKLFF
>TRBV5-4
CASSPSGGETQYF
>TRBV27
CASSPQSEYNEQFF
>TRBV6-4
CASSDSTHEAFF
>TRBV28
CASRPQGERNQPQHF
>TRBV14
CASSQRRFTDTQYF
>TRBV30
CAWSPSRGEQFF
>TRBV7-2
CASSPSFWGYTF
>TRBV28
CASSLGGEQYF
>TRBV25-1
CASTRWGQGGTGELFF
>TRBV29-1
CSATGNTIYF
>TRBV6-6
CASSHTEAFF
>TRBV28
CASSWTVYQPQHF
>TRBV15
CATTQSAGDSYEQYF
>TRBV5-5
CASSKGRDSYEQYF
>TRBV7-9
CASSLGLAGGWNGTDTQYF
>TRBV7-9
CASIGTSGSIDTQYF
>TRBV5-6
CASSLLSSGGTDTQYF
>TRBV27
CASSFRHSSGGALGTQYF
>TRBV9
CASSVGTSGGINTGELFF
>TRBV6-1
CASTRGQNTEAFF
>TRBV19
CASSIRTGLHEQYF
>TRBV19
CASSIGGSYNEQFF
>TRBV28
CASSSTGTGYTDTQYF
>TRBV29-1
CSVGYRQALGETQYF
>TRBV19
CASSISAQLNEKLFF
>TRBV29-1
CSVEGPRTGSSYNEQFF
>TRBV9
CASSLGRGYETQYF
>TRBV7-2
CASSLGPVEKLFF
>TRBV18
CANKRDPNTEAFF
>TRBV4-1
CASSHTGPGRAGRNNEQFF
>TRBV18
CASSISRGPYEQYF
>TRBV19
CASTGLSVREQFF
>TRBV19
CASSIKDTEAFF